This T cell receptor (beta chain) was recovered during a study of blood T cell repertoires in COVID-19. Study background: The study drew acute and convalescent COVID-19 samples from the United States, Italy and Spain. From T cells, B-cell-depleted T cells, or PBMCs came the material, which was cDNA or gDNA.

Germline CDR1 LNHDA, CDR2 SQIVND (reference sequence). V gave up 4 bases and J gave up 1 base, with 28 bases separating them. The length of the CDR3 is 20 residues. As processed by the authors: Reference gene primer amplification yielded estimated nucleated cell counts. Sequencing used immunoSEQ multiplex PCR; TCRdb keeps in-frame clones, though not all of them. The V and J calls and clone size were taken over from that table, and D and trimming were inferred from the DNA. The sample includes about 24,000 clones, 70% to 90% seen only once; the top ten take 9% to 15%. This clone has only one observation.

The receptor was isolated from a woman older than 75 with active or convalescent COVID-19. Sequenced sample: peripheral blood. The chain links TRBV19 to TRBJ2-5, with D possibly being TRBD2 (6 bases). CDR3 sequence reads: CASSTAFTTLARTTQETQYF. In DNA, the CDR3 is TGTGCCAGTAGTACCGCCTTTACTACCCTCGCTAGGACTACCCAAGAGACCCAGTACTTC.